This entry lists 14 T cell receptor beta chains sequenced from one sample in a study of B cell selection in AIRE deficiency. The sorted conventional CD4 T cells were gated as CD4+CD127+. Produced via immunoSEQ multiplex PCR; TCRdb's table is partial and in-frame only. Among about 25,000 clones listed, about 95% were seen once. Sequencing was done on a sample of CD4+CD127+ conventional T cells sorted from PBMCs. The receptors stem from a human donor in good health.

This rearrangement joins TRBV7-8 to TRBJ2-1, with D possibly matching TRBD1 (6 bases). V shed 5 bases and J shed 0 bases, with 11 bases lying between them. In germline, CDR1 is SGHVS, CDR2 FQNEAQ. The CDR3 extends over 15 amino acids. The CDR3 DNA is TGTGCCAGCAGCCCGGGACAATTCTCCTACAATGAGCAGTTCTTC. Its protein is CASSPGQFSYNEQFF.

The chain couples TRBV14 to TRBJ2-7; the match to TRBD1 covers 10 bases. CDR1 and CDR2 from the germline V gene are SGHDN and FVKESK. Trimming at V came to 4 bases and at J to 6 bases, leaving 3 bases not matched to a gene. The length of the CDR3 is 13 residues. In DNA form, the CDR3 reads TGTGCCAGCAGCCGGGACAGGGGCCTCGAGCAGTACTTC. It translates to CASSRDRGLEQYF.

The genes are TRBV5-1 and TRBJ1-5; 9 bases are shared with TRBD1. V was pared by 4 bases and J by 1 base, with 3 bases of the junction left unmatched. The length of the CDR3 is 15 residues. Germline CDR1 and CDR2: SGHRS and YFSETQ. CDR3 in DNA: TGCGCCAGCAGCCTCGGGACAGGGAGCAATCAGCCCCAGCATTTT. It yields the protein CASSLGTGSNQPQHF.

The rearrangement links TRBV4-1 to TRBJ2-1, with 11 bases fitting TRBD2. CDR3 length: 18 residues. The J segment lost 1 base and the V segment lost 2 bases, leaving 7 bases of the junction unmatched. Per the germline V gene, CDR1 is MGHRA and CDR2 is YSYEKL. The DNA for the CDR3 is TGCGCCAGCAGCCAACCCGGCAGACTAGCGGGGTCCTACAATGAGCAGTTCTTC. Protein product: CASSQPGRLAGSYNEQFF.

The rearrangement joins TRBV5-1 to TRBJ1-4; 7 nucleotides align to TRBD1. The ends lost 2 bases at V and 6 bases at J; junction bases unmatched: 4. In germline, CDR1 is SGHRS, CDR2 YFSETQ. The CDR3 extends over 14 amino acids. The CDR3 loop is CASSFDRDDEKLFF. CDR3 nucleotide sequence: TGCGCCAGCAGCTTCGACAGGGACGATGAAAAACTGTTTTTT.

J is TRBJ2-5 and V is TRBV5-1; TRBD2 might be the D (6 bases). V lost 2 bases and J lost 4, with 15 bases in between. This CDR3 region has 15 residues. Per the germline V gene, CDR1 is SGHRS and CDR2 is YFSETQ. CDR3 coding DNA: TGCGCCAGCAGCTTCTGGAGGGGACTCAGAGAGACCCAGTACTTC. Translating it yields CASSFWRGLRETQYF.

V usage is TRBV28 and J usage is TRBJ1-1; 7 nucleotides line up with TRBD1. Germline CDR1 reads MDHEN; CDR2 reads SYDVKM. The trim removed 4 bases at V and 5 bases at J, leaving 7 bases unmatched. The CDR3 has 14 amino acids. The CDR3 nucleotides read TGTGCCAGCAGTTGGACAGCAGGGGGGACTGAAGCTTTCTTT. Amino acid sequence: CASSWTAGGTEAFF.

The J gene is TRBJ2-7, the V gene TRBV4-2, with 9 bases fitting TRBD1. The CDR3 has 14 residues. Looked up from germline, CDR1 is LGHNA and CDR2 is YNFKEQ. J gave up 4 bases and V 5 bases, and 6 bases lay outside the gene matches. The CDR3 DNA is TGTGCCAGCAGCGGACCGGGACAGGGATACGAGCAGTACTTC. Translation: CASSGPGQGYEQYF.

The chain joins TRBV4-2 to TRBJ2-5; D might be TRBD2 (5 bases). Germline CDR1 and CDR2: LGHNA and YNFKEQ. The length of the CDR3 is 18 residues. V gave up 4 bases and J gave up 1 base, with 22 bases separating them. In DNA, the CDR3 is TGTGCCAGCAGCCCAAGCTACGGGAACCTCATCGGCCAAGAGACCCAGTACTTC. As protein: CASSPSYGNLIGQETQYF.

The rearrangement links TRBV11-2 to TRBJ1-1; TRBD1 agrees at 7 bases. V lost 0 bases to trimming and J lost 4 bases; unmatched junction nucleotides: 11. Germline V gene lookup returns CDR1 SGHAT and CDR2 FQNNGV. CDR3 length: 17 residues. CDR3 coding DNA: TGTGCCAGCAGCTTAGATGGCCCTGGAGGGGGCGGCACTGAAGCTTTCTTT. Translation: CASSLDGPGGGGTEAFF. Drawing the rest from reference TRBV11-2 and TRBJ1-1, the complete variable domain is EAGVAQSPRYKIIEKRQSVAFWCNPISGHATLYWYQQILGQGPKLLIQFQNNGVVDDSQLPKDRFSAERLKGVDSTLKIQPAKLEDSAVYLCASSLDGPGGGGTEAFFGQGTRLTVV.

V and J are TRBV18 and TRBJ1-3; D uncertain. Germline V gene data show CDR1 as KGHSH and CDR2 as LQKENI. The length of the CDR3 is 15 residues. Between the trimmed V and J ends, which lost 0 bases and 0 bases, there was a span of 6 bases. The CDR3 reads CASSPPSGSGNTIYF. The CDR3 DNA sequence: TGTGCCAGCTCACCACCGAGCGGCTCTGGAAACACCATATATTTT.

This chain links TRBV5-1 with TRBJ2-3; D not certain. The CDR3 contains 14 residues. Germline V gives CDR1 SGHRS, CDR2 YFSETQ. V lost 0 bases, J lost 4 bases, and 9 bases lay in between. CDR3 protein: CASSLASGSDTQYF. CDR3 nucleotide sequence: TGCGCCAGCAGCTTGGCCAGTGGTTCAGATACGCAGTATTTT.

V and J are TRBV28 and TRBJ1-1; 7 positions agree with TRBD1. Germline CDR1 is MDHEN and CDR2 is SYDVKM. V gave up 6 bases and J gave up 1 base; unmatched junction bases: 11. There are 16 residues in the CDR3. Written as DNA, the CDR3 is TGTGCCAGCAGCCCGGGGGTAGGGGGCTGGAACACTGAAGCTTTCTTT. Protein: CASSPGVGGWNTEAFF.

The V call is TRBV2, the J call TRBJ2-7; 8 positions agree with TRBD1. The V segment lost 3 bases and the J segment 0 bases; nucleotides outside the gene matches: 7. Germline V gene lookup returns CDR1 SNHLY and CDR2 FYNNEI. The CDR3 is made up of 16 amino acids. The CDR3 reads CASSEGRDRSSYEQYF. The CDR3 region has the DNA TGTGCCAGCAGTGAGGGTCGGGACAGGAGCTCCTACGAGCAGTACTTC.